The rows below give T cell receptor beta chains drawn from one sample of a study of blood T cell repertoires in COVID-19. Profiling relied on immunoSEQ multiplex PCR, and the TCRdb table lists in-frame clones only, not all of them. The sample records 30,000 to 35,000 clones, over 70% being singletons. The sample comprised peripheral blood. The receptors here all came from a man aged 65-85 years with COVID-19, enrolled during active disease. CDR3s include the opening cysteine and the closing phenylalanine or tryptophan. A D gene is named only where the DNA matches it firmly. Clone size is given for some rows only: seen once, a few or many times, or a class if the clone is expanded.

>-|TRBJ2-7|-|TRBV5-6
CASSLELRGEQYF
TGTGCCAGCAGCTTGGAGTTAAGGGGGGAGCAGTACTTC
>-|TRBJ2-4|-|TRBV3-1/TRBV3-2
CASSQALSQLAKNIQYF
TGTGCCAGCAGCCAAGCACTAAGCCAACTAGCCAAAAACATTCAGTACTTC
>-|TRBJ2-3|-|TRBV9
CASSPYTDTQYF
TGTGCCAGCAGCCCTTATACAGATACGCAGTATTTT
>TRBD2|TRBJ2-5|once|TRBV19
CASSNTARGGTGETQYF
TGTGCCAGTAGTAATACCGCCCGCGGGGGGACTGGAGAGACCCAGTACTTC
>-|TRBJ1-5|-|TRBV11-2
CASSLGSLLGNQPQHF
TGTGCCAGCAGCCTCGGGAGTCTCCTTGGCAATCAGCCCCAGCATTTT
>-|TRBJ1-1|-|TRBV24-1
CATSAATGKAFF
TGTGCCACCAGTGCTGCCACAGGGAAAGCTTTCTTT
>TRBD1|TRBJ1-2|few|TRBV5-1
CASSSLSGTGIVYGYTF
TGCGCCAGCAGCTCCCTGTCCGGGACAGGGATTGTCTATGGCTACACCTTC
>TRBD1|TRBJ1-2|-|TRBV30
CACPRTGGRGYTF
TGTGCCTGCCCAAGAACAGGGGGCCGTGGCTACACCTTC
>-|TRBJ1-5|-|TRBV2
CASSGRDIQQPQHF
TGTGCCAGCAGTGGTCGGGATATCCAACAGCCCCAGCATTTT
>TRBD2|TRBJ2-1|-|TRBV29-1
CSVEYRGFPGGAYNEQFF
TGCAGCGTTGAGTATCGCGGTTTTCCCGGGGGGGCATACAATGAGCAGTTCTTC
>TRBD1|TRBJ2-1|-|TRBV28
CASSLGDRGPYNEQFF
TGTGCCAGCAGTTTGGGAGACAGGGGCCCCTACAATGAGCAGTTCTTC
>-|TRBJ1-6|-|TRBV3-1/TRBV3-2
CASGWTENSPLHF
TGTGCCAGCGGGTGGACAGAGAATTCACCCCTCCACTTT
>-|TRBJ1-3|-|TRBV9
CASSDPQEPWDTIYF
TGTGCCAGCAGCGATCCACAGGAGCCTTGGGACACCATATATTTT
>TRBD1|TRBJ1-3|few|TRBV5-1
CASSFYGVTGGSGNTIYF
TGCGCCAGCAGCTTCTATGGTGTGACAGGGGGTTCTGGAAACACCATATATTTT
>-|TRBJ2-3|once|TRBV6-5
CASIARVGTDTQYF
TGTGCCAGCATAGCCAGGGTCGGCACAGATACGCAGTATTTT
>TRBD1|TRBJ2-7|-|TRBV4-3
CASSPDRGSYEQYF
TGCGCCAGCAGCCCCGACAGGGGGTCCTACGAGCAGTACTTC
>TRBD1|TRBJ2-3|few|TRBV24-1
CATSDAKRQGDHTDTQYF
TGTGCCACCAGTGATGCCAAGCGACAGGGCGACCACACAGATACGCAGTATTTT
>-|TRBJ1-2|-|TRBV2
CASSGEQGSNYGYTF
TGTGCCAGCAGTGGGGAACAGGGCTCTAACTATGGCTACACCTTC
>-|TRBJ2-2|-|TRBV28
CASSSSGGELFF
TGTGCCAGCAGTTCCTCAGGCGGGGAGCTGTTTTTT
>-|TRBJ1-1|-|TRBV3-1/TRBV3-2
CASSQGQGKAFF
TGTGCCAGCAGCCAAGGCCAGGGAAAAGCTTTCTTT
>-|TRBJ1-4|-|TRBV28
CASSPPGEKLFF
TGTGCCAGCAGTCCGCCAGGGGAAAAACTGTTTTTT
>-|TRBJ1-2|-|TRBV10-3
CAIGEGVGGYTF
TGTGCCATCGGGGAGGGGGTAGGCGGCTACACCTTC
>TRBD1|TRBJ2-7|-|TRBV7-8
CASSRAGTGRGEQYF
TGTGCCAGCAGCCGAGCTGGGACAGGGAGAGGCGAGCAGTACTTC
>-|TRBJ2-7|-|TRBV28
CASSFPSRNEQYF
TGTGCCAGCAGTTTCCCTAGTAGAAACGAGCAGTACTTC
>TRBD2|TRBJ2-7|few|TRBV5-4
CASSRDPTSGTYEQYF
TGTGCCAGCAGCCGAGATCCGACTAGCGGAACCTACGAGCAGTACTTC
>TRBD1|TRBJ1-2|-|TRBV27
CASSFNDPLRQGYDGYTF
TGTGCCAGCAGTTTTAACGACCCCCTAAGACAGGGGTATGATGGCTACACCTTC
>TRBD1|TRBJ2-2|-|TRBV19
CASSRDRVNTGELFF
TGTGCCAGTAGCAGGGACAGGGTGAACACCGGGGAGCTGTTTTTT
>-|TRBJ1-1|few|TRBV10-2
CASRIDREAFF
TGCGCCAGCAGGATAGACAGGGAAGCTTTCTTT
>TRBD1|TRBJ1-2|-|TRBV28
CASSSPGTGVFYGYTF
TGTGCCAGCAGCTCTCCCGGGACAGGGGTTTTCTATGGCTACACCTTC
>-|TRBJ2-5|-|TRBV9
CASSRESAQETQYF
TGTGCCAGCAGCAGGGAGAGTGCACAAGAGACCCAGTACTTC
>-|TRBJ1-5|few|TRBV10-3
CAIWDNTGPQHF
TGTGCCATATGGGACAACACGGGACCCCAGCATTTT
>TRBD2|TRBJ2-1|-|TRBV5-1
CASSLSSGSYNEQFF
TGCGCCAGCAGCTTGTCTAGCGGTTCCTACAATGAGCAGTTCTTC
>-|TRBJ1-1|-|TRBV3-1/TRBV3-2
CASSHNAGDTEAFF
TGTGCCAGCAGCCACAACGCGGGAGACACTGAAGCTTTCTTT
>TRBD1|TRBJ1-6|-|TRBV4-3
CASSLKVDRVAPLHF
TGCGCCAGCAGCCTCAAAGTGGACAGGGTTGCACCCCTCCACTTT
>-|TRBJ1-1|-|TRBV4-3
CASSQDTGGTEAFF
TGCGCCAGCAGCCAAGACACCGGAGGCACTGAAGCTTTCTTT
>-|TRBJ2-7|-|TRBV28
CASSFSGRGVAYEQYF
TGTGCCAGCAGTTTTTCCGGCAGGGGGGTTGCCTACGAGCAGTACTTC
>-|TRBJ1-2|once|TRBV3-1/TRBV3-2
CASSPIGGDYGYTF
TGTGCCAGCAGTCCTATAGGCGGTGACTATGGCTACACCTTC
>-|TRBJ1-1|-|TRBV9
CASSVTGLNTEAFF
TGTGCCAGCAGCGTAACGGGATTGAACACTGAAGCTTTCTTT
>-|TRBJ2-1|-|TRBV3-1/TRBV3-2
CASSKRIATGLNEQFF
TGTGCCAGCAGCAAGCGAATAGCGACTGGACTCAATGAGCAGTTCTTC
>-|TRBJ1-2|-|TRBV4-1
CASSPSWAFEYGYTF
TGCGCCAGCAGCCCCAGTTGGGCCTTCGAATATGGCTACACCTTC
>-|TRBJ2-2|-|TRBV6-5
CASSNRGISGELFF
TGTGCCAGCAGTAATCGGGGGATTTCCGGGGAGCTGTTTTTT
>-|TRBJ1-2|once|TRBV18
CASSPRILTNGYTF
TGTGCCAGCTCACCAAGGATTCTGACTAATGGCTACACCTTC
>-|TRBJ1-1|-|TRBV9
CASSSDWYNTEAFF
TGTGCCAGCAGCTCAGACTGGTACAACACTGAAGCTTTCTTT
>-|TRBJ2-3|-|TRBV21-1
CASSKPQGFIDTQYF
TGTGCCAGCAGCAAACCACAGGGTTTTATTGATACGCAGTATTTT
>TRBD1|TRBJ1-3|-|TRBV28
CASSPRGQGTGNTIYF
TGTGCCAGCAGTCCAAGGGGACAGGGAACAGGAAACACCATATATTTT
>-|TRBJ1-2|-|TRBV11-2
CASSRGQIYGYTF
TGTGCCAGCAGCAGGGGCCAGATCTATGGCTACACCTTC
>-|TRBJ1-1|-|TRBV9
CASSVTGSPRRNTEAFF
TGTGCCAGCAGCGTGACCGGGAGCCCCCGGAGGAACACTGAAGCTTTCTTT